The sample holds one count of the clone carrying this TCR beta chain. Authors' methods: From reference gene primer amplification, estimates of nucleated cell counts were derived. Libraries were prepared by immunoSEQ multiplex PCR; TCRdb keeps only in-frame clonotypes and omits some of them. That table supplies the V and J calls and clone size; D and trimming were determined from the DNA. The data contain 80,000 or so clones, about 87% of them seen just once; the ten biggest clones take up 7% to 10%. This entry comes from a study of blood T cell repertoires in COVID-19. The wider study: COVID-19 samples, acute and convalescent, were from the United States, Italy and Spain. The cDNA or gDNA used as material had been derived from T cells, B-cell-depleted T cells, or PBMCs.

Germline CDR1 is SGHNT and CDR2 is YYREEE (reference sequence). This CDR3 region has 14 residues. The V and J ends lost 3 bases and 5 bases, in that order; junction bases with no gene match: 6. The chain carries TRBV5-4 and TRBJ2-7; 9 nucleotides line up with TRBD1. Material for sequencing was peripheral blood. This receptor was obtained from a human donor in a cohort sampled during active COVID-19. In DNA, the CDR3 is TGTGCCAGCAGCTCTCCCGGGACAGGGAACGAGCAGTACTTC. Translation gives CASSSPGTGNEQYF.